These 26 T cell receptor beta chains share one sample of origin, sequenced in a study of OX40 agonist ivuxolimab in advanced cancers. This table comes from immunoSEQ multiplex PCR, and its TCRdb copy is limited to in-frame clones, with some not included. The data hold over 9,500 clones, with just over 75% observed a single time. The sample was CD4+ or CD8+ T cells sorted from blood, taken in a trial of the OX40 agonist ivuxolimab. Receptors were obtained from an adult with an advanced solid tumor such as melanoma, head and neck, liver or kidney cancer.

This chain joins TRBV15 and TRBJ1-5; TRBD1 might be the D (5 bases). Germline CDR1 is LNHNV and CDR2 is YYDKDF (reference sequence). V gave up 5 bases and J gave up 1 base, with 6 bases separating them. The CDR3 spans 13 residues. CDR3 protein: CATSQGSNQPQHF. CDR3 in DNA: TGTGCCACCAGCCAGGGAAGCAATCAGCCCCAGCATTTT.

Concerning this clone: Here the CDR3 omits its conserved ending phenylalanine or tryptophan, so a read error is the likely source. V gene TRBV9 combines with J gene TRBJ1-5; D call uncertain. V was cut by 4 bases and J by 7 bases, with 21 bases left in between. Germline V gives CDR1 SGDLS, CDR2 YYNGEE. The length of the CDR3 is 16 residues. The DNA for the CDR3 is TGTGCCAGCAGCCCCCATGCCGGGTTGGCGGGCCAGCCCCAGCATCTT. Translated, it gives CASSPHAGLAGQPQHL.

The rearrangement uses TRBV11-3 and TRBJ2-3; TRBD2 agrees at 7 bases. The CDR3 extends over 16 amino acids. The germline CDR1 and CDR2 sequences are SGHNT and YENEEA. With V trimmed by 5 bases and J by 1 base, 9 bases remained unmatched. For the CDR3, the DNA is TGTGCCAGCAGCCAAGGGCGGGAGCGTCGCACAGATACGCAGTATTTT. It yields the protein CASSQGRERRTDTQYF.

The rearrangement uses TRBV6-5 and TRBJ2-2; 8 nucleotides line up with TRBD2. J gave up 6 bases and V 2 bases, and 5 bases lay outside the gene matches. The germline V gene encodes CDR1 MNHEY and CDR2 SVGAGI. This CDR3 has 15 residues. The CDR3 DNA sequence: TGTGCCAGCAGTTACGGGACTAGTGGTCCCGGGGAGCTGTTTTTT. Translation: CASSYGTSGPGELFF.

This clone was observed once. The rearrangement links TRBV5-5 to TRBJ2-3, with TRBD2 matching 7 bases. There are 13 residues in the CDR3. Losses at the gene ends were 4 bases for V and 4 bases for J; bases not matched to a gene: 3. Germline V gene lookup returns CDR1 SGHKS and CDR2 YYEKEE (reference sequence). CDR3 loop: CASSREVADTQYF. Written as DNA, the CDR3 is TGTGCCAGCAGCCGGGAGGTCGCAGATACGCAGTATTTT.

This chain connects TRBV6-1 to TRBJ2-7; D is uncertain. Germline-derived CDR1 and CDR2 are MNHNS and SASEGT. The V gene lost 8 bases and the J gene lost 2 bases, with 13 bases spanning the gap. The CDR3 consists of 13 residues. The CDR3 coding sequence is TGTGCCAGCGTCGGCAGGATTACCTACGAGCAGTACTTC. Translating it yields CASVGRITYEQYF.

V gene TRBV15 combines with J gene TRBJ2-5; 10 bases match TRBD2. This CDR3 spans 14 amino acids. V was clipped by 3 bases and J by 5 bases; unmatched bases: 3. Germline CDR1 and CDR2: LNHNV and YYDKDF (reference sequence). The CDR3, as DNA: TGTGCCACCAGCAGGGCAGCGGGGGGGGAGACCCAGTACTTC. Protein product: CATSRAAGGETQYF. The variable domain in full, completed from reference TRBV15 and TRBJ2-5, reads DAMVIQNPRYQVTQFGKPVTLSCSQTLNHNVMYWYQQKSSQAPKLLFHYYDKDFNNEADTPDNFQSRRPNTSFCFLDIRSPGLGDTAMYLCATSRAAGGETQYFGPGTRLLVL.

This chain joins TRBV2 and TRBJ2-7; TRBD2 matches at 7 bases. Losses at the gene ends were 5 bases for V and 4 bases for J; bases not matched to a gene: 5. The CDR3 is made up of 13 amino acids. Germline CDR1 and CDR2: SNHLY and FYNNEI. The CDR3 loop is CASSPYSGYEQYF. The CDR3 nucleotides are TGTGCCAGCAGTCCCTATAGCGGGTACGAGCAGTACTTC.

The genes are TRBV11-3 and TRBJ2-7; unclear D gene. Looked up from germline, CDR1 is SGHNT and CDR2 is YENEEA. This CDR3 is 14 amino acids long. Trimming stripped 4 bases from V and 3 bases from J, with 13 bases between. The CDR3 here is CASSSDDGFYEQYF. In nucleotides, the CDR3 is TGTGCCAGCAGCTCTGATGACGGATTCTACGAGCAGTACTTC.

The chain has TRBV6-5 and TRBJ1-2; the D gene is possibly TRBD1 (6 bases). The CDR3 is made up of 14 amino acids. CDR1 is MNHEY and CDR2 is SVGAGI in the germline V gene. With 5 bases removed from V and 8 bases from J, the gap between germline ends came to 18 bases. The CDR3 here is CASSTTSHGGGYTF. As DNA, the CDR3 is TGTGCCAGCAGTACAACGTCCCATGGGGGCGGCTACACCTTC.

This clone was detected a few times. The V gene is TRBV6-5, the J gene TRBJ1-2; D possibly corresponds to TRBD1 (6 bases). This CDR3 region has 14 residues. Germline V CDR1 and CDR2: MNHEY, SVGAGI. Trimming removed 6 bases at V and 7 bases at J, with 18 bases between. Here the CDR3 reads CASRAARVTGGYTF. In DNA form, the CDR3 reads TGTGCCAGCAGAGCGGCCAGGGTGACAGGTGGCTACACCTTC.

The chain has TRBV6-5 and TRBJ2-5, with D unresolved. This CDR3 comprises 14 residues. The ends were cut back, 6 bases at V and 1 base at J, with 12 bases in the middle. The V gene's germline CDR1 is MNHEY and CDR2 SVGAGI. The CDR3 is CASSPTEVQETQYF. For the CDR3, the DNA is TGTGCCAGCAGCCCTACAGAGGTCCAAGAGACCCAGTACTTC.

The CDR3 bases are TGTGCCTGGAGTGGTCGGGGCGTGAGTGCACCCCTCCACTTT. Protein: CAWSGRGVSAPLHF. The rearrangement joins TRBV30 to TRBJ1-6, with TRBD1 as a possible D gene (5 bases). CDR1 and CDR2 from the germline V gene are GTSNPN and SVGIG (reference sequence). The CDR3 contains 14 residues. With 1 base removed from V and 11 bases from J, the gap between germline ends came to 15 bases.

The chain combines TRBV6-5 with TRBJ2-5, with TRBD1 identical over 9 bases. Per germline, CDR1 MNHEY and CDR2 SVGAGI. Trimming took 5 bases from V and 5 from J; bases not matched to a gene: 9. This CDR3 has 15 amino acids. The CDR3 reads CASSLTTGGSETQYF. The CDR3 DNA reads as TGTGCCAGCAGTCTCACGACAGGGGGGAGCGAGACCCAGTACTTC.

The chain joins TRBV5-1 to TRBJ2-6; D is unresolved. The germline gives CDR1 SGHRS, CDR2 YFSETQ. The CDR3 runs to 14 residues. V shed 6 bases and J shed 0 bases, with 7 bases lying between them. The CDR3 DNA is TGCGCCAGCACCCTCAGCTCTGGGGCCAACGTCCTGACTTTC. This codes for CASTLSSGANVLTF.

The V call is TRBV4-1, the J call TRBJ1-2; 10 nucleotides line up with TRBD1. With 8 bases clipped from V and 4 bases from J, the junction kept 13 bases outside the gene matches. Germline V gives CDR1 MGHRA, CDR2 YSYEKL. There are 16 residues in the CDR3. Here the CDR3 reads CASRPTGTGVTYGYTF. The CDR3 DNA is TGCGCCAGCCGGCCGACCGGGACAGGGGTTACCTATGGCTACACCTTC.

The chain is built from TRBV30 and TRBJ2-1; tentative D call: TRBD2 (6 bases). With 5 bases removed from V and 4 bases from J, the gap between germline ends came to 15 bases. The CDR3 sequence is 14 residues long. CDR1 and CDR2 (germline): GTSNPN, SVGIG (reference sequence). DNA for the CDR3: TGTGCCTGGTCACCTAGCGAGCCATACAATGAGCAGTTCTTC. It yields the protein CAWSPSEPYNEQFF.

By proportion, this clone is medium-sized (0.01 to 0.1%). The chain uses TRBV27 and TRBJ2-3, with no clear D. The length of the CDR3 is 13 residues. Between the trimmed V and J ends, which lost 3 bases and 7 bases, there was a span of 11 bases. CDR1 is MNHEY and CDR2 is SMNVEV in the germline V gene (reference sequence). The CDR3 sequence: CASSFTRMNTQYF. The CDR3 region has the DNA TGTGCCAGCAGTTTTACGAGGATGAATACGCAGTATTTT.

This chain uses TRBV5-1 with TRBJ2-2; no clear D gene. Germline V gives CDR1 SGHRS, CDR2 YFSETQ. V lost 6 bases and J lost 8, with 8 bases in between. The CDR3 covers 11 residues. CDR3 nucleotide sequence: TGCGCCAGCACATTGACGGGGGAGCTGTTTTTT. This encodes CASTLTGELFF.

J is TRBJ2-7 and V is TRBV30; 14 nucleotides line up with TRBD2. CDR1 is GTSNPN, CDR2 SVGIG, per germline (reference sequence). The CDR3 sequence is 16 residues long. V was pared by 0 bases and J by 2 bases, with 3 bases of the junction left unmatched. CDR3 sequence reads: CAWSVGLAGGAYEQYF. Written as DNA, the CDR3 is TGTGCCTGGAGTGTTGGACTAGCGGGAGGAGCCTACGAGCAGTACTTC.

The chain recombines TRBV15 with TRBJ2-5; no clear D. Trimming took 3 bases from V and 7 from J, leaving 18 bases between them. The germline CDR1 and CDR2 sequences are LNHNV and YYDKDF (reference sequence). The CDR3 is made up of 15 amino acids. CDR3 nucleotides: TGTGCCACCAGCAGCCCCCCTGACACCCTCGGGACCCAGTACTTC. Its translation is CATSSPPDTLGTQYF. Using reference TRBV15 and TRBJ2-5 for the parts outside the CDR3, the full variable domain is DAMVIQNPRYQVTQFGKPVTLSCSQTLNHNVMYWYQQKSSQAPKLLFHYYDKDFNNEADTPDNFQSRRPNTSFCFLDIRSPGLGDTAMYLCATSSPPDTLGTQYFGPGTRLLVL.

DNA of the CDR3: TGTGCCAGCAGCGTAGGGTGGCAGCGGGACTACAATGAGCAGTTCTTC. It translates to CASSVGWQRDYNEQFF. V gene TRBV9 combines with J gene TRBJ2-1; TRBD2 matches at 7 bases. This CDR3 contains 16 residues. The germline gives CDR1 SGDLS, CDR2 YYNGEE. V dropped 0 bases and J dropped 3; count of bases not matched to a gene: 6. The full variable domain, with the rest looked up from reference TRBV9 and TRBJ2-1, is DSGVTQTPKHLITATGQRVTLRCSPRSGDLSVYWYQQSLDQGLQFLIQYYNGEERAKGNILERFSAQQFPDLHSELNLSSLELGDSALYFCASSVGWQRDYNEQFFGPGTRLTVL.

The J gene is TRBJ2-4, the V gene TRBV5-1, with TRBD1 matching 8 bases. With V trimmed by 2 bases and J by 3 bases, 13 bases remained unmatched. In germline, CDR1 is SGHRS, CDR2 YFSETQ. The length of the CDR3 is 18 residues. The CDR3 bases are TGCGCCAGCAGCTTCCTCGTCTCAGGGGGCGCGGACAAAAACATTCAGTACTTC. This gives the protein CASSFLVSGGADKNIQYF.

The J gene is TRBJ2-7, the V gene TRBV2; D remains ambiguous. This CDR3 is 15 amino acids long. Germline V CDR1 and CDR2: SNHLY, FYNNEI. V was shortened by 6 bases and J by 3 bases, with 18 bases between the two germline ends. The CDR3 spells CASRKTLIGFYEQYF. For the CDR3, the DNA is TGTGCCAGCAGAAAAACCCTGATCGGGTTCTACGAGCAGTACTTC.

This clone showed up just a few times. The rearrangement uses TRBV13 and TRBJ2-2, with D possibly being TRBD1 (5 bases). Germline V gives CDR1 PRHDT, CDR2 FYEKMQ (reference sequence). The germline V and J ends were trimmed by 0 bases and 7 bases, with 12 bases remaining between them. The CDR3 runs to 15 residues. CDR3 in DNA: TGTGCCAGCAGCTTAGGGTTCCTAGGACACGGGGAGCTGTTTTTT. Amino acids: CASSLGFLGHGELFF.

In this sample, this clone is large. The V and J genes are TRBV5-5 and TRBJ2-7; TRBD2 matches 15 bases. CDR1 SGHKS and CDR2 YYEKEE come from the germline V gene (reference sequence). With V trimmed by 3 bases and J by 7 bases, 5 bases remained unmatched. This CDR3 region has 15 residues. The CDR3 loop is CASSWTSGGAQEQYF. The CDR3 coding sequence is TGTGCCAGCAGCTGGACTAGCGGGGGGGCTCAAGAGCAGTACTTC.